This passage covers 28 T cell receptor beta chains from one sample sequenced in a study of cytomegalovirus exposure and HLA in healthy donors. The repertoire was sequenced with immunoSEQ multiplex PCR; TCRdb's copy has only in-frame clones and lacks some. The sample shows 70,000 to 75,000 clones, roughly 94% of them seen only once. The sequenced sample was PBMCs. The receptors stem from a man in his late teens or twenties in good health and CMV-seropositive.

V is TRBV15 and J is TRBJ2-1; 7 bases line up with TRBD2. Germline V gives CDR1 LNHNV, CDR2 YYDKDF (reference sequence). This CDR3 region has 12 residues. V dropped 8 bases and J dropped 9; count of bases not matched to a gene: 7. The CDR3 bases are TGTGCCACCGAGCGGGAAAGGGCTGAGCAGTTCTTC. As protein: CATERERAEQFF.

The chain is built from TRBV5-4 and TRBJ2-7; a possible D gene is TRBD2 (6 bases). The germline gives CDR1 SGHNT, CDR2 YYREEE (reference sequence). Trimming removed 0 bases from V and 4 bases from J, with 11 bases in between. This CDR3 spans 14 amino acids. The CDR3 DNA sequence: TGTGCCAGCAGCTTGGTCGGGGGAGCATACGAGCAGTACTTC. It specifies CASSLVGGAYEQYF.

The V gene is TRBV19, the J gene TRBJ1-1, with 10 bases matching TRBD1. Germline V CDR1 and CDR2: LNHDA, SQIVND (reference sequence). V lost 5 bases and J lost 11; bases outside the gene matches: 2. The CDR3 runs 11 residues. This chain's CDR3 is CASSRGQGAFF. CDR3 nucleotides: TGTGCCAGTAGTCGGGGACAGGGGGCTTTCTTT.

The chain links TRBV7-9 to TRBJ2-1; 13 bases line up with TRBD2. V lost 5 bases and J lost 8; bases outside the gene matches: 9. Germline V gene data show CDR1 as SEHNR and CDR2 as FQNEAQ (reference sequence). This CDR3 is 16 amino acids long. DNA for the CDR3: TGTGCCAGCAGCCCGTACGGGACTAGCGGGATCGATGAGCAGTTCTTC. Protein: CASSPYGTSGIDEQFF.

The chain couples TRBV9 to TRBJ2-5; unclear D gene. The CDR3 loop spans 16 amino acids. In germline, CDR1 is SGDLS, CDR2 YYNGEE. The V end was cut by 0 bases, the J end by 0 bases, with 12 bases between. The DNA of the CDR3 is TGTGCCAGCAGCGTAGCCCCAGGATCGTACCAAGAGACCCAGTACTTC. It specifies CASSVAPGSYQETQYF.

The chain couples TRBV5-1 to TRBJ2-5; 7 bases agree with TRBD2. Germline V gives CDR1 SGHRS, CDR2 YFSETQ. After removal of 3 bases from V and 1 base from J, the junction contained 6 bases not matched to a gene. The CDR3 contains 15 residues. CDR3 sequence (DNA): TGCGCCAGCAGCTCAAGCGGGGCAGTCCAAGAGACCCAGTACTTC. Its translation is CASSSSGAVQETQYF.

The V gene is TRBV6-1, the J gene TRBJ2-1; TRBD2 agrees at 11 bases. The CDR3 runs 15 residues. V lost 6 bases and J lost 4; bases outside the gene matches: 5. Germline-derived CDR1 and CDR2 are MNHNS and SASEGT. CDR3 sequence reads: CASRVAGGQYNEQFF. For the CDR3, the DNA is TGTGCCAGCAGGGTAGCGGGGGGGCAATACAATGAGCAGTTCTTC.

V gene TRBV15 combines with J gene TRBJ2-1; 9 bases fit TRBD2. The ends lost 4 bases at V and 6 bases at J; junction bases unmatched: 7. This CDR3 comprises 15 residues. Germline loops: CDR1 LNHNV, CDR2 YYDKDF (reference sequence). The CDR3 region has the DNA TGTGCCACCAGCAAGCCGGGACTAGCTTCCAATGAGCAGTTCTTC. It translates to CATSKPGLASNEQFF. The whole variable domain, remainder taken from reference TRBV15 and TRBJ2-1, is DAMVIQNPRYQVTQFGKPVTLSCSQTLNHNVMYWYQQKSSQAPKLLFHYYDKDFNNEADTPDNFQSRRPNTSFCFLDIRSPGLGDTAMYLCATSKPGLASNEQFFGPGTRLTVL.

The V gene is TRBV7-9, the J gene TRBJ2-3; 8 bases match TRBD2. The ends lost 3 bases at V and 6 bases at J; junction bases unmatched: 5. Per germline, CDR1 SEHNR and CDR2 FQNEAQ (reference sequence). CDR3 size: 14 residues. The CDR3 coding sequence is TGTGCCAGCAGCTTGAGGCGGGAGGTGGATACGCAGTATTTT. It encodes CASSLRREVDTQYF.

The chain employs TRBV19 and TRBJ2-1, with TRBD2 matching 9 bases. The ends lost 3 bases at V and 10 bases at J; junction bases unmatched: 7. CDR1 and CDR2 (germline): LNHDA, SQIVND (reference sequence). There are 14 residues in the CDR3. The CDR3 nucleotides are TGTGCCAGTAGTATCACGCTAGCGGGATACGAGCAGTTCTTC. Translation gives CASSITLAGYEQFF.

This rearrangement joins TRBV5-1 to TRBJ2-2, with TRBD1 matching over 9 bases. This CDR3 has 14 residues. The germline V gene has CDR1 SGHRS and CDR2 YFSETQ. V lost 6 bases to trimming and J lost 5 bases; unmatched junction nucleotides: 5. CDR3 residues: CASTRQGGTGELFF. The DNA of the CDR3 is TGCGCCAGCACGCGACAGGGGGGGACCGGGGAGCTGTTTTTT.

The J gene is TRBJ2-2, the V gene TRBV7-3, with 12 bases fitting TRBD2. Germline V CDR1 and CDR2: SGHTA, FQGTGA. V gave up 0 bases and J gave up 6 bases; unmatched junction bases: 5. The CDR3 runs to 17 residues. CDR3 amino acids: CASSLTPSGGAAGELFF. For the CDR3, the DNA is TGTGCCAGCAGCTTAACCCCTAGCGGGGGGGCCGCCGGGGAGCTGTTTTTT. Combining the CDR3 with reference TRBV7-3 and TRBJ2-2 gives the whole variable domain GAGVSQTPSNKVTEKGKYVELRCDPISGHTALYWYRQSLGQGPEFLIYFQGTGAADDSGLPNDRFFAVRPEGSVSTLKIQRTERGDSAVYLCASSLTPSGGAAGELFFGEGSRLTVL.

The chain uses TRBV2 and TRBJ2-7; possibly TRBD2 for D (6 bases). The CDR3 runs to 14 residues. V was pared by 7 bases and J by 3 bases, with 16 bases between. Germline CDR1 reads SNHLY; CDR2 reads FYNNEI. In DNA form, the CDR3 reads TGTGCCAGCATTATTCCCTGGGGGGACTACGAGCAGTACTTC. This gives the protein CASIIPWGDYEQYF.

The chain joins TRBV11-2 to TRBJ2-7, with TRBD2 matching 8 bases. The CDR3 spans 13 residues. Germline lookup yields CDR1 SGHAT and CDR2 FQNNGV. With V trimmed by 5 bases and J by 6 bases, 6 bases remained unmatched. For the CDR3, the DNA is TGTGCCAGCAGCACCGGACTAGCAGTCGAGCAGTACTTC. Encoded protein: CASSTGLAVEQYF.

Regarding this clone: A read error may account for a junction end that differs from germline. The chain employs TRBV2 and TRBJ2-3; 8 bases are shared with TRBD2. CDR1 SNHLY and CDR2 FYNNEI come from the germline V gene. The CDR3 has 16 amino acids. The CDR3 bases are TGTGCCAGCAGAGAAGTAGCGGGGCCTAGCACAGATACGCAGTATTTT. Protein product: CASREVAGPSTDTQYF.

V gene TRBV9 combines with J gene TRBJ1-2; TRBD1 might be the D (6 bases). V lost 3 bases and J lost 7, with 13 bases in between. CDR3 length equals 13 residues. Germline values: CDR1 SGDLS, CDR2 YYNGEE. The CDR3 loop is CASSALTGFGYTF. The CDR3, as DNA: TGTGCCAGCAGCGCCCTTACAGGGTTTGGCTACACCTTC.

The chain uses TRBV4-1 and TRBJ2-5, with TRBD2 as a possible D gene (6 bases). The CDR3 loop spans 13 amino acids. With 4 bases removed from V and 1 base from J, the gap between germline ends came to 7 bases. CDR1 and CDR2 from the germline V gene are MGHRA and YSYEKL. The CDR3 nucleotides read TGCGCCAGCAGCCGGGGACTCCAAGAGACCCAGTACTTC. Translating it yields CASSRGLQETQYF.

This sequence joins TRBV20-1 and TRBJ2-5; D gene ambiguous. The CDR3 extends over 10 amino acids. The V and J ends lost 5 bases and 4 bases respectively, with 5 bases between them. CDR1 DFQATT and CDR2 SNEGSKA come from the germline V gene (reference sequence). This chain's CDR3 is CSAARETQYF. The CDR3 bases are TGCAGTGCTGCCAGAGAGACCCAGTACTTC.

The V gene is TRBV6-5, the J gene TRBJ2-7, with a possible D match to TRBD1 (6 bases). V lost 6 bases and J 4 bases, leaving 19 bases between the germline ends. Germline assignment: CDR1 MNHEY and CDR2 SVGAGI. The CDR3 is made up of 15 amino acids. The DNA of the CDR3 is TGTGCCAGCAGCCGTGACAATACAGGGCCGTACGAGCAGTACTTC. This codes for CASSRDNTGPYEQYF.

The CDR3 sequence is CASSLDTYNEQFF. The CDR3 coding sequence is TGCGCCAGCAGCTTGGACACCTACAATGAGCAGTTCTTC. The chain couples TRBV5-1 to TRBJ2-1; D is unclear. Trimming shortened V by 0 bases and J by 2 bases, and 3 bases separated the two germline ends. This CDR3 comprises 13 residues. In germline, CDR1 is SGHRS, CDR2 YFSETQ.

V gene TRBV27 combines with J gene TRBJ2-1, with a tentative D call TRBD1 (6 bases). The CDR3 is 16 residues long. Germline values: CDR1 MNHEY, CDR2 SMNVEV (reference sequence). The V end was cut by 5 bases, the J end by 0 bases, with 14 bases between. CDR3 residues: CASSIKGVGSYNEQFF. CDR3 sequence (DNA): TGTGCCAGCAGTATCAAGGGGGTGGGCTCCTACAATGAGCAGTTCTTC.

The chain combines TRBV21-1 with TRBJ2-3; the table gives TRBD2 as D, unverified against the DNA. TRBV21-1 is a pseudogene segment. CDR3 length: 18 residues. DNA of the CDR3: TGTGCCAGCAGCAATCACAGGGTAGGGAGACGGGAGGCAGATACGCAGTATTTT. Amino acid sequence: CASSNHRVGRREADTQYF.

This rearrangement joins TRBV6-1 to TRBJ2-7; the match to TRBD1 covers 8 bases. Germline V lookup: CDR1 MNHNS, CDR2 SASEGT. The V and J ends lost 4 bases and 0 bases, in that order; junction bases with no gene match: 2. CDR3 length: 14 amino acids. The CDR3 loop reads CASSGGQDSYEQYF. CDR3 nucleotide sequence: TGTGCCAGCAGTGGGGGACAGGACTCCTACGAGCAGTACTTC.

In its sample, this clone was seen once. The V and J genes are TRBV11-2 and TRBJ2-7, with 9 bases aligning to TRBD2. The CDR3 has 15 amino acids. Trimming took 5 bases from V and 4 from J; bases not matched to a gene: 9. The V gene's germline CDR1 is SGHAT and CDR2 FQNNGV. Written as DNA, the CDR3 is TGTGCCAGCAGCCATATAAACAGCGGGAGGTACGAGCAGTACTTC. Its protein is CASSHINSGRYEQYF.

The chain couples TRBV27 to TRBJ1-2, with TRBD1 identical over 11 bases. The V and J ends lost 5 bases and 4 bases, in that order; junction bases with no gene match: 9. CDR1 MNHEY and CDR2 SMNVEV come from the germline V gene (reference sequence). This CDR3 has 16 residues. The CDR3 coding sequence is TGTGCCAGCAGTGCCTATACCGGGACAGGGGGCTATGGCTACACCTTC. Protein product: CASSAYTGTGGYGYTF.

This CDR3 is CASYLPMPGSSYNSPLHF. Here the CDR3 DNA reads TGCGCCAGCTATCTCCCGATGCCAGGAAGCTCCTATAATTCACCCCTCCACTTT. The gene calls are TRBV10-1 and TRBJ1-6; D gene uncertain. V was cut by 8 bases and J by 0 bases, with 20 bases left in between. There are 18 residues in the CDR3. CDR1 WNHNN and CDR2 SYGVQD come from the germline V gene (reference sequence).

This chain uses TRBV27 with TRBJ2-7; 8 bases match TRBD2. Trimming removed 2 bases from V and 5 bases from J; junction bases left unmatched: 2. The CDR3 length is 13 residues. Germline V lookup: CDR1 MNHEY, CDR2 SMNVEV (reference sequence). The CDR3 region is CASSLSGGDEQYF. The CDR3 bases are TGTGCCAGCAGTTTAAGCGGGGGCGACGAGCAGTACTTC.

The chain links TRBV5-1 to TRBJ2-1, with 8 positions matching TRBD2. V gave up 2 bases and J gave up 2 bases; unmatched junction bases: 6. The CDR3 runs 16 residues. CDR1 is SGHRS and CDR2 is YFSETQ in the germline V gene. The CDR3 loop reads CASSFKAGGAYNEQFF. CDR3 coding DNA: TGCGCCAGCAGCTTTAAGGCGGGGGGTGCCTACAATGAGCAGTTCTTC.